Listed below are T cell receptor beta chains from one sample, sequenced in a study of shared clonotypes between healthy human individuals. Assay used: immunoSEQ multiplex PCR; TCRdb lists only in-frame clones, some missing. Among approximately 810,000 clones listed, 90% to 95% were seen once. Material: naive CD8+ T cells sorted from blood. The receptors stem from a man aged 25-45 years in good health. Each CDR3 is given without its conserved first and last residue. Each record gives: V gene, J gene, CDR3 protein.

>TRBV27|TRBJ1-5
ASSVTGNQPQH
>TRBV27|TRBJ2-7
ASSLSKWDLYEQY
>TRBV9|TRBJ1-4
ASSVEQGFATNEKLF
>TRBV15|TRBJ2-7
ATSKEGLSGLEQY
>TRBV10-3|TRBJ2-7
AINVGSSYEQY
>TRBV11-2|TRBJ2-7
ASSSGSAQY
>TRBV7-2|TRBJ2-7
ASSLSTGVYEQY
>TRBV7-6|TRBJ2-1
ASSHTGTGVYNEQF
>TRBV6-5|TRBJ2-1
ASRAGTRNEQF
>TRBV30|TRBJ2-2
AWRLKTETVRLGTGELF
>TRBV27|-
ASRPGTLNSEQY
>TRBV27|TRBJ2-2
ASSLSATGELF
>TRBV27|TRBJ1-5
ASSPRTGFGDQPQH
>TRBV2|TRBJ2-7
ASSEGLSGLVSPYEQY
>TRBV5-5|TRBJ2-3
ASSPNAGVAHSDTQY
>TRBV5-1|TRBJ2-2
ASSAPGTSGRAFPGELF
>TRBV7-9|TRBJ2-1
ASTHEGYNEQF
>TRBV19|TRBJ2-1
ASSIGGVYNEQF
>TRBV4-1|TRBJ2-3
ASSQDGGLGDTQY
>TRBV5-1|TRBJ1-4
ASSLARGKDEKLF
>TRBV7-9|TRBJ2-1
ASSLSAGPPYNEQF
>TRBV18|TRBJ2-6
ASSPLGSQSGANVLT
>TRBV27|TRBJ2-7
ASSLSGTSQIYEQY
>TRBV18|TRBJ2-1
ASSPERSSYNEQF
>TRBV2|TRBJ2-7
ASTRTSGRPKLGYEQY
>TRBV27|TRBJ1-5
ASSDRYSNQPQH
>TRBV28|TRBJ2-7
ASSSGPGGEQY
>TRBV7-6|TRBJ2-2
ASSSGEVYTGELF
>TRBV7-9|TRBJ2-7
ASSGLERGRGHIHEQY
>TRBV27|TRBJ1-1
ASSQSLVFMNTEAF
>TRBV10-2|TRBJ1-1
ASRGGGPEAF
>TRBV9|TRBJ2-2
ASRRGLPGELF
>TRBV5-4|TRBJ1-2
ASSPLPADVLYGYT
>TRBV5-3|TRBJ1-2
AKPQLLPGGPNYGYT
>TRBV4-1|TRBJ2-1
ASSSRGEGEQF
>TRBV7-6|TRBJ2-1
ASSLALAGGNEQF
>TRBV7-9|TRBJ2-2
ASSLVVQITGELF
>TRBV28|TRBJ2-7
ASSLLALAGGTYEQY
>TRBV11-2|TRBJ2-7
ASSLQGMSYEQY
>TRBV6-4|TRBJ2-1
ASSEGTGGGNEQF
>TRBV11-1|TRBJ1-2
ASSPDTGINYGYT
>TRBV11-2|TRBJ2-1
ASSFGLGAYNEQF
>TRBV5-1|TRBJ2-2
ASSSTTGLNTGELF
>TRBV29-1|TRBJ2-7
SVARGGLGQY
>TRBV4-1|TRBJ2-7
ASSRLSEGPYEQY
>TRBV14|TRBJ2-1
ASSPGEGVEQF
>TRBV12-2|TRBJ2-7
ASRLGGGLNSYEQY
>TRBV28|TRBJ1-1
ASSYSSSRVEAF
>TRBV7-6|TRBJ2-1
ASSPPSGSRTHEQF
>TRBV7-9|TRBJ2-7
ASSSLLVEVQKVYEQY
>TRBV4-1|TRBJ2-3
ASSRGGDTQY
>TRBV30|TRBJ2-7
AWRAWERTYEQY